This TCR beta chain was obtained from a study of shared clonotypes between healthy human individuals. Selected positively for CCR7 and CD45RO-negative, naive CD8 cells excluded terminally differentiated effector memory CD45RA+ cells. Authors' methods: Filtering differed, since immunoSEQ gave only junction sequences and no quality scores. Sequenced by immunoSEQ multiplex PCR; TCRdb stores in-frame clones only, minus some. The V and J calls and clone size come from that table; D and trimming were worked out from the DNA. This repertoire shows roughly 2.1 million clones, about 93% found once; its top ten account for 1.7%. The clonotype was recovered from a young man in good health. Some clones in this sample may be carry-over from other donors' samples. Sequencing was carried out using naive CD8+ T cells from PBMCs.

The CDR3 DNA sequence: TGTGCCAGCAGCCCCGGGATAGCGGGAGGGGGGTTGGAGACCCAGTACTTC. Translating gives CASSPGIAGGGLETQYF. The rearrangement uses TRBV7-8 and TRBJ2-5, with 11 nucleotides matching TRBD2. Germline V gene sequence: CDR1 SGHVS, CDR2 FQNEAQ. This CDR3 is built from 17 residues. Trimming cost V 5 bases and J 5 bases; bases outside gene matches: 13. The full variable domain, with the rest looked up from reference TRBV7-8 and TRBJ2-5, is GAGVSQSPRYKVAKRGQDVALRCDPISGHVSLFWYQQALGQGPEFLTYFQNEAQLDKSGLPSDRFFAERPEGSVSTLKIQRTQQEDSAVYLCASSPGIAGGGLETQYFGPGTRLLVL.